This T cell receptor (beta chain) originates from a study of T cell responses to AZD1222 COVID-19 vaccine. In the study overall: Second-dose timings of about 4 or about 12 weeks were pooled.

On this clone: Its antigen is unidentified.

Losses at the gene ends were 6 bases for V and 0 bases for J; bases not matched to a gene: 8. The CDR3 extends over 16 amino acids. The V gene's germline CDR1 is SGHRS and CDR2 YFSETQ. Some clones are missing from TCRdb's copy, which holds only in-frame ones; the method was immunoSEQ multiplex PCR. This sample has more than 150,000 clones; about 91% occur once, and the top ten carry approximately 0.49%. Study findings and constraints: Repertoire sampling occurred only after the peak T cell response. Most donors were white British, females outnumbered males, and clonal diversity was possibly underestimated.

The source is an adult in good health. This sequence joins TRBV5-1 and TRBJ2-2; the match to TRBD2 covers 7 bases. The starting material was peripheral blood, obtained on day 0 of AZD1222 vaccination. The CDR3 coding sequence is TGCGCCAGCACCTTTTTAGCGGGTTCGAACACCGGGGAGCTGTTTTTT. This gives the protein CASTFLAGSNTGELFF.